The source of this T cell receptor beta chain is a study of CDR3 diversity in severe acne. TCRdb called the PCR reads again in MiXCR, with one record for every CDR3 protein. The sample has 79,000 or so distinct CDR3 sequences, approximately 54% seen once. CDR3 length equals 15 residues. Germline-derived CDR1 and CDR2 are MNHEY and SMNVEV (reference sequence). V was cut by 4 bases and J by 0 bases, with 10 bases left in between. The sample consisted of blood. This TCR was recovered from a male donor with severe acne vulgaris. V and J are TRBV27 and TRBJ1-5; D remains ambiguous. The CDR3 spells CASSWDGGSNQPQHF. CDR3 bases: TGTGCCAGCAGTTGGGATGGTGGTAGCAATCAGCCCCAGCATTTT.